This T cell receptor beta chain appears in the sequencing data of a study of T cell responses to AZD1222 COVID-19 vaccine. Findings of the study overall: Repertoires were obtained solely post-peak T cell response. Baseline seropositivity occurred in only a handful of AZD1222 recipients.

Produced via immunoSEQ multiplex PCR; TCRdb's table is partial and in-frame only. Of 150,000 or so clones in the sample, 90% to 95% were seen once. About this clone: Its specificity is unknown.

Germline loops: CDR1 DFQATT, CDR2 SNEGSKA (reference sequence). The CDR3 spans 11 residues. Trimming shortened V by 4 bases and J by 8 bases, and 11 bases separated the two germline ends. This clonotype was sampled from an adult who received the AZD1222 COVID-19 vaccine. The sequenced sample was peripheral blood, obtained 28 days after the second AZD1222 dose. V gene TRBV20-1 combines with J gene TRBJ1-1; TRBD1 is a possible D gene (6 bases). The CDR3 nucleotides read TGCAGTGCTATCCGACAGGTCGAAGCTTTCTTT. Translated: CSAIRQVEAFF.